The 10 T cell receptor beta chains below come from one sample, sequenced in a study of T cell responses to AZD1222 COVID-19 vaccine. The assay was immunoSEQ multiplex PCR, and TCRdb's table has in-frame clones only and misses some. The data contain more than 95,000 clones, about 90% of them singletons. The sample here was peripheral blood, taken on day 0 of AZD1222 vaccination. All receptors come from an adult in good health.

V gene TRBV7-8 combines with J gene TRBJ1-2, with a tentative D call TRBD1 (6 bases). Germline V gene lookup returns CDR1 SGHVS and CDR2 FQNEAQ. Trimming took off 1 base at V and 0 bases at J, with 9 bases between the two ends. The CDR3 covers 15 residues. Here the CDR3 DNA reads TGTGCCAGCAGCTTAGTCAGGACAGCTAACTATGGCTACACCTTC. Encoded protein: CASSLVRTANYGYTF.

The chain combines TRBV2 with TRBJ2-4; D remains ambiguous. The CDR3 is 13 amino acids. V lost 5 bases, J lost 4 bases, and 9 bases lay in between. The germline CDR1 and CDR2 sequences are SNHLY and FYNNEI. CDR3 DNA sequence: TGTGCCAGCAGTTTCTCAGATAAAAACATTCAGTACTTC. Amino acid sequence: CASSFSDKNIQYF.

Only one count was recorded for this clone. The V and J genes are TRBV3-1 (or the pseudogene TRBV3-2) and TRBJ1-1; D call uncertain. In germline, CDR1 is LGHDT, CDR2 YNNKEL (reference sequence). The CDR3 has 15 amino acids. V lost 0 bases and J 5 bases, leaving 13 bases between the germline ends. CDR3 amino acids: CASSQDLGLWTEAFF. DNA of the CDR3: TGTGCCAGCAGCCAAGATTTGGGCCTGTGGACTGAAGCTTTCTTT.

This sequence joins TRBV5-1 and TRBJ2-3, with D perhaps matching TRBD2 (5 bases). Germline CDR1 and CDR2: SGHRS and YFSETQ. This CDR3 has 14 residues. V shed 4 bases and J shed 4 bases, with 13 bases lying between them. CDR3 sequence: CASSTRTSSDTQYF. Written as DNA, the CDR3 is TGCGCCAGCAGCACCCGGACTTCCTCAGATACGCAGTATTTT.

The V gene is TRBV7-8, the J gene TRBJ1-4; 9 bases agree with TRBD1. CDR3 size: 14 residues. Germline CDR1 SGHVS, CDR2 FQNEAQ. Losses at the gene ends were 6 bases for V and 7 bases for J; bases not matched to a gene: 6. CDR3 residues: CASRYTGGGEKLFF. In nucleotides, the CDR3 is TGTGCCAGCAGATATACAGGGGGCGGTGAAAAACTGTTTTTT.

This chain joins TRBV6-2 or TRBV6-3 and TRBJ2-7; D gene unclear. Germline V gene lookup returns CDR1 MNHEY and CDR2 SVGEGT. The V end was cut by 0 bases, the J end by 0 bases, with 15 bases between. The CDR3 length is 17 residues. The CDR3 loop is CASSYSSLSTDSYEQYF. The CDR3 DNA is TGTGCCAGCAGTTACTCGTCCCTATCGACCGACTCCTACGAGCAGTACTTC.

J is TRBJ2-3 and V is TRBV15; D may be TRBD2 (5 bases). Trimming stripped 4 bases from V and 1 base from J, with 9 bases between. CDR1 is LNHNV and CDR2 is YYDKDF in the germline V gene (reference sequence). There are 14 residues in the CDR3. This chain's CDR3 is CATSTSKGTDTQYF. The CDR3 nucleotides are TGTGCCACCAGCACTAGCAAAGGCACAGATACGCAGTATTTT.

This clone was seen just once. The V and J genes are TRBV19 and TRBJ2-3; 10 nucleotides match TRBD1. V was clipped by 3 bases and J by 0 bases; unmatched bases: 6. The germline gives CDR1 LNHDA, CDR2 SQIVND (reference sequence). This CDR3 is built from 17 residues. In DNA form, the CDR3 reads TGTGCCAGTAGTATCGGACAGGGGGGGGCTAGCACAGATACGCAGTATTTT. Translated: CASSIGQGGASTDTQYF.

The gene calls are TRBV27 and TRBJ2-7; weak D call: TRBD2 (5 bases). The CDR3 runs to 15 residues. Germline V gene lookup returns CDR1 MNHEY and CDR2 SMNVEV (reference sequence). With 3 bases removed from V and 7 bases from J, the gap between germline ends came to 19 bases. The DNA of the CDR3 is TGTGCCAGCAGTTTGGGATTAGCGAACCTTAGGGAGCAGTACTTC. Residues: CASSLGLANLREQYF.

The chain links TRBV5-1 to TRBJ1-5; D is unresolved. Trimming took off 1 base at V and 4 bases at J, with 6 bases between the two ends. Germline CDR1 reads SGHRS; CDR2 reads YFSETQ. This CDR3 region has 13 residues. The DNA of the CDR3 is TGCGCCAGCAGCTTGTCCAGAAATCAGCCCCAGCATTTT. The encoded protein is CASSLSRNQPQHF. The whole variable domain, filled in from reference TRBV5-1 and TRBJ1-5, reads KAGVTQTPRYLIKTRGQQVTLSCSPISGHRSVSWYQQTPGQGLQFLFEYFSETQRNKGNFPGRFSGRQFSNSRSEMNVSTLELGDSALYLCASSLSRNQPQHFGDGTRLSIL.